This TCR beta chain was retrieved from a study of T cells in Graves' hyperthyroidism and ophthalmopathy. General study findings and limits: Expanded thyroid clonotypes (above 0.001) were mostly also found in blood.

This clonotype was detected ten times or more. Antigen unknown. TCR beta CDR3 regions were amplified from RNA. The primer set for the first-round RT-PCR of the TCR CDR3 was HTBI. TCRdb fed the multiplex PCR reads into MiXCR, producing one record per CDR3 protein. The table shows 500,000 or so distinct CDR3 sequences, with 17% occurring only once. J lost 4 bases, V lost 7 bases, and 7 bases had no gene match. The CDR3 sequence is 13 residues long. CDR1 is DFQATT, CDR2 SNEGSKA, per germline (reference sequence). Patients showing uncontrolled infection, other autoimmune disease, pregnancy or lactation were ineligible. From more than 9 ml of fresh peripheral blood, PBMCs were isolated.

This rearrangement joins TRBV20-1 to TRBJ2-7; TRBD2 agrees at 10 bases. Sample: blood. The clonotype originates from a woman aged 18-30 years with Graves' ophthalmopathy. Here the CDR3 DNA reads TGCAGTGTAGGACTAGCGGAGCCTTACGAGCAGTACTTC. Its protein is CSVGLAEPYEQYF.